This T cell receptor beta chain comes out of a study of beta chain features in type 1 diabetes (dated by TCRdb to 2016 to 2019). In terms of the full investigation: Mean age, gender distribution, total cell number and subset yield were not different between patients and healthy donors. A total of some 110 million sorted cells were examined across all samples, and the number of cells per subset was strongly correlated with RNA yield. Regulatory and stem cell-like memory subsets were isolated from only 8 patients and about eight healthy donors, whereas naive and central memory subsets came from all 30 or so donors. The study compared TCRB repertoires of sorted circulating CD4+ T cell subsets between recently diagnosed type 1 diabetes patients and matched healthy donors. Results the study describes overall, beyond this receptor: The naive, central memory and regulatory TCRB repertoires appeared to resemble one another more closely among patients than among healthy donors. PCR might favor shorter templates, but patient and control samples were amplified and corrected together, so any skew would affect both groups equally. Because small numbers of individuals were included in the HLA sub-analyses, any influence of HLA type on TCRB rearrangement was left unresolved. At VDJ recombination sites, patients with type 1 diabetes made fewer insertions and deleted more nucleotides, a pattern implying thymic rearrangement abnormalities. Because cDNA was sequenced instead of genomic DNA, highly expressing activated cells could be over-represented, though the groups showed no difference in activation or CD3 levels. Type 1 diabetes patients showed a moderate but significant shortening of TCRB CDR3 length in all four CD4+ subsets.

The High Capacity cDNA Reverse Transcription Kit was used to reverse transcribe all of the isolated RNA, meaning that expressed TCRB transcripts were what got sequenced. Naive, central memory and regulatory T cell samples underwent deep immunoSEQ sequencing, averaging about 3.3 million total reads per sample. Sorted cells were lysed in RLT buffer, and RNA was extracted using DNase-treated RNeasy Micro or Mini kits according to cell number. To prevent cross-contamination, each cell subset was processed individually, whereas patient and healthy donor samples were processed jointly. TCRB sequences were amplified from cDNA with the immunoSEQ multiplex PCR, producing 87-bp fragments spanning the CDR3 region. The amplicons were sequenced using the Illumina HiSeq platform. Under the source paper's analysis protocol: Synthetic template baselines were used to correct PCR bias computationally, reads within Hamming distance 2 were collapsed, and singletons that could not be merged were discarded. Reads were aligned to IMGT to assign V, D and J genes, CDR3 length, and insertions or deletions at six rearrangement sites. Within each subset, clonotype counts were normalized to the number of sorted cells before true diversity and Gini coefficients were calculated with the tcR R package. Repertoire sharing was quantified using the overlap coefficient calculated on TCRB nucleotide sequences. Out-of-frame TCRB sequences from naive cells were analyzed as a proxy for the pre-selection repertoire. TCRdb took this table from immuneACCESS and kept in-frame rearrangements with V and J called. Such tables lack part of the clones; where checked against another copy, unresolved V genes explain under half of the gap, and the rest is unexplained. V and J calls and clone size are copied from that table; D and trimming were computed from the DNA. For this sample there are 350,000 or so clones; around a fifth appear just once. The leading ten clones occupy roughly 0.045% of the sample.

Inclusive of the bounding cysteine and phenylalanine, the CDR3 is 13 residues long. Just the 39-base CDR3 DNA is kept, in frame starting at base 1. The germline V gene specifies MGHDK as CDR1 and SYGVNS as CDR2. V is cut by 5 bases and J by 10 bases, and the space between the germline ends is 17 bases. From each donor, a single peripheral blood sample of 100 to 150 mL on average was drawn into heparinised tubes. Using a panel that included CD45RO, CCR7, CD25, CD127, CD95 and CD27, naive, central memory, regulatory and stem cell-like memory CD4+ T cells were sorted on a BD FACSAria II. Every sorted population had a purity above 95%. PBMCs were isolated immediately by Lymphoprep density gradient centrifugation and stained directly without culture. To minimize batch effects, samples were stained and sorted in pairs, one healthy donor with one patient per experiment. This clone was observed a few times. What this receptor recognizes is not known. Per-nucleotide qualities are absent, and no much larger clonotype sits a single base away.

The source is a woman aged 18-35 years in good health. Rearrangement joined TRBV25-1 to TRBJ1-2, with no reliable assignment of the D segment. The specimen sequenced was naive CD4+ T cells from blood. The cell subset or site label corresponds to: true naive CD4+ T cells. DNA sequence: TGTGCCAGCAGTACCCGGGAGGGTGGATTCTACACCTTC. Its protein reads: CASSTREGGFYTF.